This T cell receptor beta chain stems from a study of blood T cells in healthy people across ages. Study conclusions and caveats: Greater diversity and more naive CD4+ cells were seen in long-lived donors than in aged donors.

CDR1 is DFQATT, CDR2 SNEGSKA, per germline (reference sequence). Trimming shortened V by 3 bases and J by 2 bases, and 13 bases separated the two germline ends. The CDR3 contains 14 residues. With a J-beta primer mix and a sample-barcoded 5' primer, a second PCR ran about 6 to 11 cycles. TCRdb re-derived calls from the 5' RACE reads in MiXCR, one entry per CDR3 protein. The sample includes about 800,000 distinct CDR3 sequences, approximately 25% of them seen just once. A word on this clonotype: Its antigen is as yet unknown.

These records were also assigned to another study, of T cells of mothers and their children. That report notes: Maternal samples each gave over 10 million TCR beta CDR3 reads, and child samples around 3.2 million each.

Sequenced input: blood. The TCR originated in a boy between 10 and 17 years old in good health. The gene calls are TRBV20-1 and TRBJ2-5, with D perhaps matching TRBD1 (6 bases). In DNA, the CDR3 is TGCAGTGCTAGTGACAGGCTTCATCAAGAGACCCAGTACTTC. Translating it yields CSASDRLHQETQYF.